This T cell receptor beta chain was recovered during a study of Graves' ophthalmopathy and Graves' hyperthyroidism. The germline V and J ends were trimmed by 0 bases and 8 bases, with 10 bases remaining between them. The CDR3 length is 13 residues. Germline assignment: CDR1 GTSNPN and CDR2 SVGIG (reference sequence). This clonotype came up many times. Using RNA transcripts, the TCR beta CDR3 regions were amplified. An initial RT-PCR round employing HTBI primers preceded a second-round multiplex PCR. MiXCR was run by TCRdb on the multiplex PCR reads, yielding one entry per CDR3 protein. The table lists hundreds of thousands of distinct CDR3 sequences, 22% of them singletons, with around 6.5% in the top ten.

The chain has TRBV30 and TRBJ2-2; no definite D call. The sample was peripheral blood. This receptor was taken from a woman younger than 35 with stable Graves' hyperthyroidism. Some clones in this sample may be carry-over from other donors' samples. The chain's CDR3 is CAWSVLGSGELFF. Written as DNA, the CDR3 is TGTGCCTGGAGTGTACTGGGGTCTGGGGAGCTGTTTTTT.